Sequencing of this T cell receptor beta chain was carried out in a study of blood T cell repertoires in COVID-19. About the research overall: Spain, Italy and the United States supplied samples that represented acute and convalescent COVID-19. PBMCs, B-cell-depleted T cells, or T cells were the source of the cDNA or gDNA that made up the material.

Study processing details: Nucleated cell counts were estimated from reference gene primer amplification. Assay used: immunoSEQ multiplex PCR; TCRdb lists only in-frame clones, some missing. V and J calls and clone size follow that table, whereas D and trimming were derived from the DNA. The sample lists approximately 430,000 clones, roughly 85% occurring once. This clone has a single count. The CDR3 covers 13 residues. The trim removed 7 bases at V and 1 base at J, leaving 5 bases unmatched. The germline gives CDR1 SQVTM, CDR2 ANQGSEA. The source of this sequence is a woman aged 25-40 years with active or convalescent COVID-19. The specimen sequenced was peripheral blood. The J gene is TRBJ1-1, the V gene TRBV29-1; TRBD1 matches 8 bases. The CDR3 sequence is CSAAGGKNTEAFF. CDR3 nucleotides: TGCAGCGCAGCAGGGGGCAAGAACACTGAAGCTTTCTTT.